The clone carrying this T cell receptor beta chain occurred a few times. The CDR3 is 18 residues long. With 3 bases clipped from V and 3 bases from J, the junction kept 10 bases outside the gene matches. The germline V gene encodes CDR1 SGHNT and CDR2 YYREEE (reference sequence). Expressed TCRB transcripts were sequenced because the isolated RNA had all been reverse transcribed beforehand. This table comes from immunoSEQ multiplex PCR, and its TCRdb copy is limited to in-frame clones, with some not included. Of hundreds of thousands of clones in the sample, 15% to 19% were seen once. This sample was included in a study of beta chain features in type 1 diabetes.

The chain joins TRBV5-4 to TRBJ2-6, with 9 positions matching TRBD1. This receptor was taken from a man younger than 30 in good health. The sample comprised naive CD4+ T cells from blood. This CDR3 is CASSSDRGRDGGANVLTF. For the CDR3, the DNA is TGTGCCAGCAGCTCCGACAGGGGGAGGGATGGTGGGGCCAACGTCCTGACTTTC.